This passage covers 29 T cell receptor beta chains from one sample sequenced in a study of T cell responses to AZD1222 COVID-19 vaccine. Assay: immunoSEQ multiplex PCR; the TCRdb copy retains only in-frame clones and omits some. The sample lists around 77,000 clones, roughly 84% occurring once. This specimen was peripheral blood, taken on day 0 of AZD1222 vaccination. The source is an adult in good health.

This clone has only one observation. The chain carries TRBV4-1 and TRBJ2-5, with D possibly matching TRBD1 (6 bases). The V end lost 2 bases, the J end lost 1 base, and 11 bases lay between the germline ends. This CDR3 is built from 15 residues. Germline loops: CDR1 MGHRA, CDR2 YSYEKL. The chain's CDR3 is CASSQTGTLQETQYF. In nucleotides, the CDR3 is TGCGCCAGCAGCCAAACAGGGACCCTCCAAGAGACCCAGTACTTC.

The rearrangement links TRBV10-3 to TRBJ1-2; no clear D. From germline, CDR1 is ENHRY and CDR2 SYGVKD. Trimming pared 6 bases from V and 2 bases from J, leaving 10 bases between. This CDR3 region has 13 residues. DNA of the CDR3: TGTGCCATCAGGGCAGTTATGAACTATGGCTACACCTTC. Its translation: CAIRAVMNYGYTF.

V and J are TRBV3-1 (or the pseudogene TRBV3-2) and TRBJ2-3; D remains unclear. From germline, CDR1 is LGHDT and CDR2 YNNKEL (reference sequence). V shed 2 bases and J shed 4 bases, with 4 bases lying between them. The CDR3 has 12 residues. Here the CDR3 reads CASSQPADTQYF. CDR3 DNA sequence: TGTGCCAGCAGCCAACCAGCAGATACGCAGTATTTT.

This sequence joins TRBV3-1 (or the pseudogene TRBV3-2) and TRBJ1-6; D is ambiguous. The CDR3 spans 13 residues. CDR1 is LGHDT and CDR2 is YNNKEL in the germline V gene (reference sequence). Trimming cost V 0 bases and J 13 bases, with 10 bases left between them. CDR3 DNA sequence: TGTGCCAGCAGCCAAGACACATCGAGGCCCCTCCACTTT. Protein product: CASSQDTSRPLHF.

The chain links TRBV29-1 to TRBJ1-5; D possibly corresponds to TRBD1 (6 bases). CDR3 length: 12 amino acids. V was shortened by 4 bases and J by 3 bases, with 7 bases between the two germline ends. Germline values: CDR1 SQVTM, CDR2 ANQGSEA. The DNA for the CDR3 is TGCAGCGTTGGGGGGCTCAATCAGCCCCAGCATTTT. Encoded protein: CSVGGLNQPQHF.

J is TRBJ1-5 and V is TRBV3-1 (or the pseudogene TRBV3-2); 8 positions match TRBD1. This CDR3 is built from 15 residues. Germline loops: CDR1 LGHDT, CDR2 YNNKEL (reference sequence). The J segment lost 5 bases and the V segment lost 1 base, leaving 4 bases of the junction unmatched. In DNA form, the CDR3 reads TGTGCCAGCAGCCAAGGAGGACAGGGCTATCAGCCCCAGCATTTT. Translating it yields CASSQGGQGYQPQHF.

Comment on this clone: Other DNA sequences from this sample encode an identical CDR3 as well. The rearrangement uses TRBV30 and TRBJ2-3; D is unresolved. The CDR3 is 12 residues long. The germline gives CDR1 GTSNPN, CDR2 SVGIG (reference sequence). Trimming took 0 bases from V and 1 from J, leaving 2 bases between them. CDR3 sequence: CAWSVGTDTQYF. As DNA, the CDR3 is TGTGCCTGGAGTGTAGGCACAGATACGCAGTATTTT.

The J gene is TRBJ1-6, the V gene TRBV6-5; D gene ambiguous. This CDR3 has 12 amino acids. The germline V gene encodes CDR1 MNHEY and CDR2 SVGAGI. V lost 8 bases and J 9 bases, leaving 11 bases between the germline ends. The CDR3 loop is CASALVGSPLHF. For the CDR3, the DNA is TGTGCCAGCGCCTTGGTTGGTTCACCCCTCCACTTT.

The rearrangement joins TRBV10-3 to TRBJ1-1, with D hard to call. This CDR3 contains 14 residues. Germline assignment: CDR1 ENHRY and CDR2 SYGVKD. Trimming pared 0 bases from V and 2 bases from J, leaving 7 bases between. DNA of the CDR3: TGTGCCATCAGTGAGTCTGGTAGCAACACTGAAGCTTTCTTT. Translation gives CAISESGSNTEAFF.

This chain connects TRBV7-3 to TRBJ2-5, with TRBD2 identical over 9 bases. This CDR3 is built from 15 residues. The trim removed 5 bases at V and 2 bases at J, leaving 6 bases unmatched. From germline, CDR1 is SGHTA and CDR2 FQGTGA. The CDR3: CASSQNSGGQETQYF. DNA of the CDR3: TGTGCCAGCAGCCAGAATAGCGGGGGACAAGAGACCCAGTACTTC.

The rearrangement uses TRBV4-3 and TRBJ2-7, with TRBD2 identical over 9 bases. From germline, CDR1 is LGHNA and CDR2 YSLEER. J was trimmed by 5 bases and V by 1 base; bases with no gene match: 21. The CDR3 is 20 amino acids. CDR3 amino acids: CASSQGLAFGGGAQVHEQYF. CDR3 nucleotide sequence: TGCGCCAGCAGCCAAGGCTTGGCCTTCGGCGGGGGGGCTCAAGTACACGAGCAGTACTTC.

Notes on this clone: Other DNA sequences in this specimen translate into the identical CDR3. In nucleotides, the CDR3 is TGTGCCAGCAGCCAAGACCCGGGCCCGCGGGAGCCCCAGCATTTT. Translated: CASSQDPGPREPQHF. The rearrangement links TRBV3-1 (or the pseudogene TRBV3-2) to TRBJ1-5; D call uncertain. Germline V CDR1 and CDR2: LGHDT, YNNKEL (reference sequence). Trimming cost V 0 bases and J 8 bases, with 14 bases left between them. The CDR3 has 15 residues.

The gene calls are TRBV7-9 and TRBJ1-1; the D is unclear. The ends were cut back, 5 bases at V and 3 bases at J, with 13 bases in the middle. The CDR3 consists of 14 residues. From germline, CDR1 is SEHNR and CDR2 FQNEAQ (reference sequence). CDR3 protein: CASSPSARYTEAFF. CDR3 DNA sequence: TGTGCCAGCAGCCCTTCAGCGAGGTACACTGAAGCTTTCTTT. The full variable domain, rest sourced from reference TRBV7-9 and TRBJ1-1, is DTGVSQNPRHKITKRGQNVTFRCDPISEHNRLYWYRQTLGQGPEFLTYFQNEAQLEKSRLLSDRFSAERPKGSFSTLEIQRTEQGDSAMYLCASSPSARYTEAFFGQGTRLTVV.

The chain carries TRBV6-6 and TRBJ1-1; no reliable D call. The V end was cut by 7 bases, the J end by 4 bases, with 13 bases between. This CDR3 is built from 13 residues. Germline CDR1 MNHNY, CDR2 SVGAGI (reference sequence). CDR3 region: CASIPARGTEAFF. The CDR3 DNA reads TGTGCCAGCATTCCCGCGAGAGGCACTGAAGCTTTCTTT.

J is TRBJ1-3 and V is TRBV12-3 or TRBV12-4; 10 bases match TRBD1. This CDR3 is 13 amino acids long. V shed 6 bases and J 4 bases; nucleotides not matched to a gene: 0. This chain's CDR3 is CASRTGGGNTIYF. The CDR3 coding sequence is TGTGCCAGCAGGACAGGGGGCGGAAACACCATATATTTT.

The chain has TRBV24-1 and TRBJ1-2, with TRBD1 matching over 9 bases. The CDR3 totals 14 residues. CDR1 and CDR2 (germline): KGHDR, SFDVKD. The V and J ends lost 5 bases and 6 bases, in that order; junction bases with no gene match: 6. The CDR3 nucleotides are TGTGCCACCAGTGGTTCGGGGACAGGGCATGGCTACACCTTC. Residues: CATSGSGTGHGYTF.

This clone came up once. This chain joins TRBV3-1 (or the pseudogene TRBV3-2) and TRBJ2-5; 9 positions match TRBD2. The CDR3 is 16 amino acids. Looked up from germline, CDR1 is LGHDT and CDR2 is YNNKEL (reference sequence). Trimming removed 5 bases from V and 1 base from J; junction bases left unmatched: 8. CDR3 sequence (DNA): TGTGCCAGCAGCGACGGTGGCGGGGGGGTCCAAGAGACCCAGTACTTC. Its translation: CASSDGGGGVQETQYF.

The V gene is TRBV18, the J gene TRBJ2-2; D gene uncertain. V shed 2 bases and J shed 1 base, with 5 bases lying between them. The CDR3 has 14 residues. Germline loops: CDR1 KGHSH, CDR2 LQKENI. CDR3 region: CASSPNKNTGELFF. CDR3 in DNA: TGTGCCAGCTCACCAAACAAGAACACCGGGGAGCTGTTTTTT.

CDR3 in DNA: TGTGCCAGCAGCCCCCCCCTGACAGGGACGAACGAGCAGTACTTC. Encoded protein: CASSPPLTGTNEQYF. The gene calls are TRBV6-5 and TRBJ2-7; 7 nucleotides match TRBD1. The V and J ends lost 6 bases and 5 bases, in that order; junction bases with no gene match: 13. Germline CDR1 reads MNHEY; CDR2 reads SVGAGI. This CDR3 is 15 amino acids long.

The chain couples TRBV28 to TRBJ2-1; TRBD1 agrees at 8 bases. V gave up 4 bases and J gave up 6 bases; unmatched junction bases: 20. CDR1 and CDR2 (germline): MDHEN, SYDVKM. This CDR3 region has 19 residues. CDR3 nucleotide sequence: TGTGCCAGCAGTTCCGTATATACTGTCACCGGGACAGGCGCCAATGAGCAGTTCTTC. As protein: CASSSVYTVTGTGANEQFF.

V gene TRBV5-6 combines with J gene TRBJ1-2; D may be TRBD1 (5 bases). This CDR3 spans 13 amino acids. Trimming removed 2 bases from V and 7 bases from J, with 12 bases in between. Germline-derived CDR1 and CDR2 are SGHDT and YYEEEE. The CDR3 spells CASSFYAGSGYTF. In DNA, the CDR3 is TGTGCCAGCAGCTTTTATGCAGGGTCTGGCTACACCTTC.

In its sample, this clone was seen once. In nucleotides, the CDR3 is TGTGCCAGCAGCAGCGACGGATATAATTCACCCCTCCACTTT. It codes for CASSSDGYNSPLHF. V usage is TRBV7-2 and J usage is TRBJ1-6; D unresolved. From germline, CDR1 is SGHTA and CDR2 FQGNSA. CDR3 size: 14 residues. V was shortened by 5 bases and J by 4 bases, with 9 bases between the two germline ends.

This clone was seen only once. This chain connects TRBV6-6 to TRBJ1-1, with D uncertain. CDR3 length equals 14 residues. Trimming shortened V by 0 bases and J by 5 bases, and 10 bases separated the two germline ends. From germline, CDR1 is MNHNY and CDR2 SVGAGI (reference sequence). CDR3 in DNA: TGTGCCAGCAGTTACTCGACATTTTCGACTGAAGCTTTCTTT. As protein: CASSYSTFSTEAFF.

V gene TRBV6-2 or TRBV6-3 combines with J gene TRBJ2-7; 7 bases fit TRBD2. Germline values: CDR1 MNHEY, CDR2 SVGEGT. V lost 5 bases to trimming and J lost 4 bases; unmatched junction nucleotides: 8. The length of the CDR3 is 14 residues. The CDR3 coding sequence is TGTGCCAGCAGTCGCGACGGGGGGAGGTACGAGCAGTACTTC. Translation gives CASSRDGGRYEQYF.

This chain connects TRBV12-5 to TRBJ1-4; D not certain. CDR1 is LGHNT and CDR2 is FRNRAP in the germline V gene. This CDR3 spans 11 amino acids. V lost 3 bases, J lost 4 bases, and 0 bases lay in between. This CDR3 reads CASGFNEKLFF. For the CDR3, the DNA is TGTGCTAGTGGTTTTAATGAAAAACTGTTTTTT.

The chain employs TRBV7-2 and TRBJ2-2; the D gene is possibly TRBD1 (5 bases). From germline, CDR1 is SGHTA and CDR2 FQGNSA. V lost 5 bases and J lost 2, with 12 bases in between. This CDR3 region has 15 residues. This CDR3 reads CASSLIRGNTGELFF. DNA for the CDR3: TGTGCCAGCAGCCTAATAAGGGGAAACACCGGGGAGCTGTTTTTT.

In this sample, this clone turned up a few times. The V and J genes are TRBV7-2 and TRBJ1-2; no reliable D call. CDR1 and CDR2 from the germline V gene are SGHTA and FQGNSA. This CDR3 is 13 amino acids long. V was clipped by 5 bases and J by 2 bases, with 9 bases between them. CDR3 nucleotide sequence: TGTGCCAGCAGCGCCAGTGTGAACTATGGCTACACCTTC. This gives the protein CASSASVNYGYTF.

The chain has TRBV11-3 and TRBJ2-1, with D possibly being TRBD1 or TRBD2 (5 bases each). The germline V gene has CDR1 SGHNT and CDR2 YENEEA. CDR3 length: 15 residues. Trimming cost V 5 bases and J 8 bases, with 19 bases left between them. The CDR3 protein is CASSRTPEGRDEQFF. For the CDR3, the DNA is TGTGCCAGCAGCCGGACTCCTGAGGGGCGCGATGAGCAGTTCTTC.

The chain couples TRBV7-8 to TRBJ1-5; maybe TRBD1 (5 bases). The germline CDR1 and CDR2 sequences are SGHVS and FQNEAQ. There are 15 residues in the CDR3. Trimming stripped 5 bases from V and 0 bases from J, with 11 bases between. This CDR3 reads CASSAGVHSNQPQHF. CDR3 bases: TGTGCCAGCAGCGCGGGGGTCCATAGCAATCAGCCCCAGCATTTT.